The present T cell receptor beta chain was sequenced within a study of T cell repertoires in cytomegalovirus infection. V was cut by 8 bases and J by 4 bases, with 13 bases left in between. This CDR3 has 13 residues. Germline CDR1 MNHEY, CDR2 SMNVEV (reference sequence). TCRdb reprocessed the reads with MiXCR, giving one entry per CDR3 protein. The data hold roughly 600,000 distinct CDR3 sequences, with around 24% observed a single time. Sequencing was performed on CD8+ T cells from PBMCs. The clonotype comes from a human donor in good health (CMV status not recorded). Some clones in this sample may be carry-over from other donors' samples. This chain connects TRBV27 to TRBJ2-3; the D is unclear. Written as DNA, the CDR3 is TGTGCCAGCCGTTACTTCTTATCAGATACGCAGTATTTT. The encoded protein is CASRYFLSDTQYF.